Following are 32 T cell receptor beta chains from one sample sequenced in a study of ipilimumab plus nivolumab after autologous stem cell transplantation. Only in-frame clones appear in the TCRdb table, and some are missing; sequencing was by immunoSEQ multiplex PCR. The table has roughly 15,000 clones, around four fifths seen once; the top ten hold roughly 10%. Sample: PBMCs, taken in a trial of ipilimumab plus nivolumab as post-transplant consolidation. Every receptor here comes from a male donor with diffuse large B-cell lymphoma.

As DNA, the CDR3 is TGTGCCAGCAGTTCCAGGGGTTCCAATTCACCCCTCCACTTT. This codes for CASSSRGSNSPLHF. The V gene is TRBV6-5, the J gene TRBJ1-6; D is perhaps TRBD1 (6 bases). Trimming took off 4 bases at V and 7 bases at J, with 11 bases between the two ends. CDR1 and CDR2 (germline): MNHEY, SVGAGI. The CDR3 length is 14 residues.

This clone is deemed medium-sized. The chain links TRBV9 to TRBJ1-2; 8 nucleotides align to TRBD1. Trimming at V came to 3 bases and at J to 7 bases, leaving 17 bases not matched to a gene. Germline-derived CDR1 and CDR2 are SGDLS and YYNGEE. The CDR3 totals 17 residues. DNA of the CDR3: TGTGCCAGCAGCGCTAACCGACAGGGGCCCGGAGCCGGTGGCTACACCTTC. Translating it yields CASSANRQGPGAGGYTF.

The chain employs TRBV19 and TRBJ2-3; 16 bases match TRBD2. V shed 4 bases and J 5 bases; nucleotides not matched to a gene: 9. Germline V lookup: CDR1 LNHDA, CDR2 SQIVND (reference sequence). The CDR3 loop spans 18 amino acids. The CDR3 sequence: CASSTGLAGGRLVDTQYF. The DNA of the CDR3 is TGTGCCAGTAGTACGGGACTAGCGGGGGGGCGGTTGGTAGATACGCAGTATTTT.

The V and J genes are TRBV7-9 and TRBJ2-2, with 9 bases fitting TRBD2. J gave up 6 bases and V 1 base, and 9 bases lay outside the gene matches. This CDR3 is 17 amino acids long. Germline V gene sequence: CDR1 SEHNR, CDR2 FQNEAQ (reference sequence). DNA for the CDR3: TGTGCCAGCAGCTTAGATCCGCGGGGGGGTAGCGCCGGGGAGCTGTTTTTT. Amino acids: CASSLDPRGGSAGELFF.

This clone occurred once. One end of the junction is discordant with germline, which a read error may explain. V and J are TRBV5-4 and TRBJ1-5, with D perhaps TRBD1 (6 bases). The germline V gene has CDR1 SGHNT and CDR2 YYREEE (reference sequence). The CDR3 length is 16 residues. The CDR3 loop reads CASSPGLGAIYQPQHF. The CDR3 DNA sequence: TGCGCCAGCAGCCCCGGGTTGGGGGCCATTTATCAGCCCCAGCATTTT.

The rearrangement links TRBV7-9 to TRBJ2-3, with D perhaps TRBD2 (5 bases). This CDR3 is built from 13 residues. CDR1 SEHNR and CDR2 FQNEAQ come from the germline V gene (reference sequence). V lost 3 bases to trimming and J lost 4 bases, with 8 bases between them. Here the CDR3 reads CASSFSEADTQYF. DNA of the CDR3: TGTGCCAGCAGCTTTTCGGAGGCAGATACGCAGTATTTT.

In the case of this clone: Additional DNA sequences in this sample encode the identical CDR3. The rearrangement joins TRBV6-5 to TRBJ1-3; D uncertain. Germline lookup yields CDR1 MNHEY and CDR2 SVGAGI. CDR3 length: 13 amino acids. V shed 6 bases and J shed 2 bases, with 8 bases lying between them. CDR3 region: CASRRGAGNTIYF. The CDR3 DNA sequence: TGTGCCAGCAGACGGGGAGCTGGAAACACCATATATTTT.

CDR3 in DNA: TGTGCCAGCAGCTTAAGTGACCCGGGGCCCCAGCATTTT. Amino acids: CASSLSDPGPQHF. This rearrangement joins TRBV11-2 to TRBJ1-5; D not resolved. CDR3 size: 13 residues. V was cut by 2 bases and J by 9 bases, with 11 bases left in between. From germline, CDR1 is SGHAT and CDR2 FQNNGV. Full variable domain (missing parts from reference TRBV11-2 and TRBJ1-5): EAGVAQSPRYKIIEKRQSVAFWCNPISGHATLYWYQQILGQGPKLLIQFQNNGVVDDSQLPKDRFSAERLKGVDSTLKIQPAKLEDSAVYLCASSLSDPGPQHFGDGTRLSIL.

The V and J genes are TRBV27 and TRBJ2-5; 9 bases fit TRBD1. The CDR3 is 15 residues long. With 5 bases clipped from V and 4 bases from J, the junction kept 8 bases outside the gene matches. The V gene's germline CDR1 is MNHEY and CDR2 SMNVEV (reference sequence). In DNA form, the CDR3 reads TGTGCCAGCAGTGATACCGGGACAGGGTTAGAGACCCAGTACTTC. The encoded protein is CASSDTGTGLETQYF.

In its sample, this clone was seen a few times. V is TRBV28 and J is TRBJ2-3; 8 bases are a match to TRBD2. The V gene end was trimmed by 3 bases and the J gene end by 5 bases; junction bases not matched to a gene: 7. Looked up from germline, CDR1 is MDHEN and CDR2 is SYDVKM. The CDR3 has 15 amino acids. CDR3 amino acids: CASSLDGGAKDTQYF. CDR3 DNA: TGTGCCAGCAGTTTGGACGGGGGGGCCAAAGATACGCAGTATTTT.

J is TRBJ2-2 and V is TRBV18; a weak D match, TRBD1 (6 bases). The CDR3 has 15 residues. V lost 3 bases and J 4 bases, leaving 12 bases between the germline ends. The germline gives CDR1 KGHSH, CDR2 LQKENI. The CDR3 here is CASSPLDSPTGELFF. The CDR3 region has the DNA TGTGCCAGCTCACCTCTGGACAGTCCCACCGGGGAGCTGTTTTTT.

V and J are TRBV10-2 and TRBJ1-5, with D tentatively TRBD1 (5 bases). Germline V CDR1 and CDR2: WSHSY, SAAADI. CDR3 size: 13 residues. With 3 bases removed from V and 5 bases from J, the gap between germline ends came to 8 bases. CDR3 nucleotides: TGCGCCAGCAGTGAAGGGGTTTATCAGCCCCAGCATTTT. Protein sequence: CASSEGVYQPQHF.

The V call is TRBV9, the J call TRBJ2-5; 7 bases line up with TRBD2. Near its end, the DNA agrees better with TRBJ2-7, so the J call may be wrong. The V gene's germline CDR1 is SGDLS and CDR2 YYNGEE. CDR3 size: 14 residues. For the CDR3, the DNA is TGTGCCAGCAGCCCCCAGTACGGGGGGTACGAGCAGTACTTC. Residues: CASSPQYGGYEQYF.

The rearrangement links TRBV6-5 to TRBJ1-6; D is uncertain. V lost 6 bases to trimming and J lost 9 bases, with 9 bases between them. Germline-derived CDR1 and CDR2 are MNHEY and SVGAGI. The CDR3 extends over 12 amino acids. The CDR3 DNA sequence: TGTGCCAGCAGCGAAGGAACTTCACCCCTCCACTTT. Encoded protein: CASSEGTSPLHF.

The chain uses TRBV7-5 and TRBJ1-5; TRBD1 is taken as the D call from the table, unchecked against the DNA. TRBV7-5 is a recognized pseudogene. This CDR3 region has 17 residues. The CDR3 sequence: CVRSQRWTANSNQPQHF. The CDR3 nucleotides read TGTGTCAGAAGCCAGCGCTGGACAGCCAATAGCAATCAGCCCCAGCATTTT.

This chain connects TRBV6-6 to TRBJ1-3; no definite D call. V was cut by 2 bases and J by 0 bases, with 11 bases left in between. Germline CDR1 reads MNHNY; CDR2 reads SVGAGI (reference sequence). The CDR3 covers 16 residues. The CDR3 protein is CASSYVDGSSGNTIYF. DNA for the CDR3: TGTGCCAGCAGTTACGTGGACGGTAGCTCTGGAAACACCATATATTTT.

This clone was seen only once. The J gene is TRBJ1-1, the V gene TRBV5-8, with D unclear. Germline values: CDR1 SGHTS, CDR2 YDEGEE. The CDR3 loop spans 17 amino acids. V was shortened by 1 base and J by 1 base, with 17 bases between the two germline ends. CDR3: CASSLNPTLGWNTEAFF. The CDR3 DNA reads TGTGCCAGCAGCTTGAATCCGACGCTCGGTTGGAACACTGAAGCTTTCTTT.

The V call is TRBV6-6, the J call TRBJ2-7, with D perhaps given as TRBD1 or TRBD2 (5 bases each). The ends were cut back, 2 bases at V and 0 bases at J, with 8 bases in the middle. This CDR3 comprises 14 residues. Germline V gene lookup returns CDR1 MNHNY and CDR2 SVGAGI (reference sequence). The CDR3 coding sequence is TGTGCCAGCAGTTACGAGGGGAACTCCTACGAGCAGTACTTC. This sequence encodes CASSYEGNSYEQYF.

V and J are TRBV7-2 and TRBJ2-1, with D possibly matching TRBD2 (7 bases). Germline CDR1 reads SGHTA; CDR2 reads FQGNSA. The CDR3 consists of 15 residues. V was cut by 1 base and J by 10 bases, with 17 bases left in between. The CDR3 nucleotides read TGTGCCAGCAGCTTAGATGCGGGGGCCGGTAGAGAGCAGTTCTTC. Encoded protein: CASSLDAGAGREQFF.

The chain combines TRBV10-3 with TRBJ1-6; weak D call: TRBD1 (5 bases). Germline V gene lookup returns CDR1 ENHRY and CDR2 SYGVKD. Trimming left V 0 bases short and J 9 bases short, with 12 bases between. The CDR3 is 15 residues long. The CDR3 here is CAISESIPGFSPLHF. DNA of the CDR3: TGTGCCATCAGTGAGTCGATTCCAGGGTTTTCACCCCTCCACTTT.

This clone was detected a few times. V usage is TRBV19 and J usage is TRBJ2-1, with a tentative D call TRBD2 (7 bases). Germline V gene lookup returns CDR1 LNHDA and CDR2 SQIVND (reference sequence). CDR3 size: 18 residues. The V and J ends lost 3 bases and 2 bases respectively, with 20 bases between them. The CDR3, as DNA: TGTGCCAGTAGTATCACGGGGCCAGGGCGGGGGCCCTACAATGAGCAGTTCTTC. Translating it yields CASSITGPGRGPYNEQFF. The whole variable domain, remainder taken from reference TRBV19 and TRBJ2-1, is DGGITQSPKYLFRKEGQNVTLSCEQNLNHDAMYWYRQDPGQGLRLIYYSQIVNDFQKGDIAEGYSVSREKKESFPLTVTSAQKNPTAFYLCASSITGPGRGPYNEQFFGPGTRLTVL.

This clone was counted only a few times. V gene TRBV9 combines with J gene TRBJ1-1; TRBD1 matches 8 bases. The CDR3 spans 14 residues. Per the germline V gene, CDR1 is SGDLS and CDR2 is YYNGEE. V trimming: 0 bases; J trimming: 3 bases; junction bases outside the gene matches: 1. CDR3 region: CASSVEQGDTEAFF. In nucleotides, the CDR3 is TGTGCCAGCAGCGTAGAACAGGGGGACACTGAAGCTTTCTTT.

This rearrangement joins TRBV10-3 to TRBJ2-3; TRBD1 might be the D (6 bases). V lost 10 bases and J 1 base, leaving 24 bases between the germline ends. Germline-derived CDR1 and CDR2 are ENHRY and SYGVKD. The CDR3 has 17 residues. In DNA form, the CDR3 reads TGTGCCACCCAGGGGCGAGGGGAGATCCTGGGCACAGATACGCAGTATTTT. As protein: CATQGRGEILGTDTQYF.

Only one count was recorded for this clone. V usage is TRBV7-8 and J usage is TRBJ1-2, with D possibly TRBD1 on 6 matching bases. The CDR3 is made up of 16 amino acids. Germline loops: CDR1 SGHVS, CDR2 FQNEAQ. Trimming left V 5 bases short and J 0 bases short, with 16 bases between. The CDR3 DNA is TGTGCCAGCAGCCTGGGGACAAGGAGAGCTAACTATGGCTACACCTTC. It yields the protein CASSLGTRRANYGYTF.

The genes are TRBV7-2 and TRBJ2-7, with D tentatively TRBD1 (5 bases). There are 15 residues in the CDR3. The V gene's germline CDR1 is SGHTA and CDR2 FQGNSA. Trimming shortened V by 1 base and J by 0 bases, and 10 bases separated the two germline ends. CDR3: CASSLGRADSYEQYF. In nucleotides, the CDR3 is TGTGCCAGCAGCTTAGGCAGGGCTGACTCCTACGAGCAGTACTTC.

This chain joins TRBV7-8 and TRBJ1-1; a possible D gene is TRBD1 (5 bases). The CDR3 is 16 amino acids. The V end was cut by 4 bases, the J end by 0 bases, with 15 bases between. Per the germline V gene, CDR1 is SGHVS and CDR2 is FQNEAQ. In DNA, the CDR3 is TGTGCCAGCAGCTCGGGGACGGGAGACGTGAACACTGAAGCTTTCTTT. It translates to CASSSGTGDVNTEAFF.

The chain has TRBV19 and TRBJ2-1; TRBD2 aligns across 7 bases. Germline CDR1 reads LNHDA; CDR2 reads SQIVND (reference sequence). This CDR3 has 15 residues. V lost 6 bases to trimming and J lost 5 bases; unmatched junction nucleotides: 10. Written as DNA, the CDR3 is TGTGCCAGTAGGGGACGGCGGGAGAGAAACAATGAGCAGTTCTTC. Residues: CASRGRRERNNEQFF.

This chain links TRBV5-1 with TRBJ1-1; possibly TRBD1 for D (5 bases). This CDR3 spans 13 amino acids. With 4 bases removed from V and 1 base from J, the gap between germline ends came to 8 bases. Germline CDR1 reads SGHRS; CDR2 reads YFSETQ. DNA for the CDR3: TGCGCCAGCAGCAGGGACGGGAACACTGAAGCTTTCTTT. As protein: CASSRDGNTEAFF.

The chain carries TRBV5-3 and TRBJ1-5; D ambiguous. TRBV5-3 is placed among ORFs of uncertain function. This CDR3 has 16 residues. V was clipped by 3 bases and J by 4 bases, with 17 bases between them. The CDR3 nucleotides read TGTGCCAGAAGCTCATTTGGGAGGGCGATTAATCAGCCCCAGCATTTT. Protein product: CARSSFGRAINQPQHF.

This sequence joins TRBV21-1 and TRBJ1-6. TRBV21-1 corresponds to a pseudogene. The CDR3 sequence is 16 residues long. The CDR3 region has the DNA TGTGCCAGCAGCAAAGAGAGGGCGGACCGAAATTCACCCCTCCACTTT. Protein: CASSKERADRNSPLHF.

This chain uses TRBV10-3 with TRBJ1-6, with TRBD1 matching 11 bases. The CDR3 runs 14 residues. V lost 10 bases to trimming and J lost 10 bases; unmatched junction nucleotides: 9. Germline V gene data show CDR1 as ENHRY and CDR2 as SYGVKD. For the CDR3, the DNA is TGTGCCAGCAGGGAAGGGACAGGGGGATCACCCCTCCACTTT. Its protein is CASREGTGGSPLHF.

The genes are TRBV28 and TRBJ1-6; D is undetermined. The germline V gene encodes CDR1 MDHEN and CDR2 SYDVKM. V was trimmed by 7 bases and J by 10 bases, leaving 11 bases between them. The CDR3 extends over 12 amino acids. CDR3 in amino acids: CASTAVRSPLHF. CDR3 bases: TGTGCCAGCACCGCCGTCCGGTCACCCCTCCACTTT.